This T cell receptor (beta chain) emerged from a study of blood T cell repertoires in COVID-19. How the authors handled the data: Reference gene primers were amplified, and this amplification served to estimate nucleated cell counts. TCRdb keeps only in-frame clones here, not all; method: immunoSEQ multiplex PCR. V and J calls and clone size are copied from that table; D and trimming were computed from the DNA. The repertoire holds about 260,000 clones, with around 83% as singletons. Looked up from germline, CDR1 is LNHDA and CDR2 is SQIVND (reference sequence). Trimming cost V 7 bases and J 5 bases; bases outside gene matches: 11. CDR3 length: 15 residues.

Material for sequencing was peripheral blood. The chain joins TRBV19 to TRBJ1-5; 7 bases align to TRBD1. The sequence came from a man aged 18 to 35 with active or convalescent COVID-19. CDR3 nucleotides: TGTGCCAGTAAGGGGGCCGGGGGGGCTTATCAGCCCCAGCATTTT. Its protein is CASKGAGGAYQPQHF.